Listed below are T cell receptor beta chains from one sample, sequenced in a study of shared clonotypes between healthy human individuals. Method: immunoSEQ multiplex PCR; TCRdb's copy keeps in-frame clones and lacks some. The data hold millions of clones, with 90% to 95% observed a single time. Material for sequencing was naive CD4+ T cells sorted from blood. These receptors all stem from a man younger than 35 in good health. CDR3s leave out the opening cysteine and the closing phenylalanine or tryptophan. Each record gives: V gene, CDR3 protein.

TRBV5-5,ASSLLGREAYEQY
TRBV2,ASSSNPGKGGV
TRBV7-2,ASSLTANSNQPQH
TRBV5-6,ASSLEDRGTDTQY
TRBV7-9,ASSEKREFVNEQF
TRBV6-1,ASSEGGSRYEQY
TRBV10-1,ASASSYEQY
TRBV29-1,SVDRDINIQY
TRBV5-4,ASSPTGGNTIY
TRBV6-6,ASSSPTLGAYEQY
TRBV7-2,ASSLATDASYEQY
TRBV6-5,ASSLTGSGNTIY
TRBV2,ASSEGRVGGYT
TRBV7-2,ASSLWGTGELF
TRBV7-9,ASSVGQGSEKLF
TRBV5-4,ASSPDLGLAGTQY
TRBV28,ASETSGGAGSHEQY
TRBV15,ATSRDYPGQGNSNSPLH
TRBV6-5,ASRLNTEAF
TRBV6-5,ASSSRHHGYT
TRBV7-2,ASSLVGTGTVQETQY
TRBV11-3,ASSSYNYGDGAF
TRBV10-3,AINPTSGSTDTQY
TRBV6-5,ASRQGLAGRREQY
TRBV2,ASSGRDAARQPQH
TRBV30,AWSVPGPGNQPQH
TRBV6-1,ASSDRSGVPLH
TRBV18,ASKGLGVDSPLH
TRBV18,ASSPDRSSYNSPLH
TRBV10-3,AINDRANTEAF
TRBV7-8,ASSSTTGLGNQPQH
TRBV7-2,ASKWGANLPNYGYT
TRBV25-1,ASRGGQGVHNEQF
TRBV11-2,ASSLVGDRTYNEQF
TRBV30,AWWTPRHGYT
TRBV7-3,ASSLQPQSTEAF
TRBV28,ASREQGAAKNIQY
TRBV19,ASSDLTGGDTEAF
TRBV5-1,ASSTTGGAEDTQY
TRBV6-5,ASSYLGVYQPQH
TRBV7-9,ASSAGLAGGPETQY
TRBV6-1,ASSLFRANEKLF